This T cell receptor beta chain was identified during a study of T cell responses to AZD1222 COVID-19 vaccine. Study-level results: CD4 TCRs associated with vaccination spanned spike, dominating at 160-218 and 743-854. Most donors were white British and more were female, and clonal diversity was possibly underestimated. Seropositivity was recorded at baseline in only a handful of AZD1222 recipients.

Some clones are missing from TCRdb's copy, which holds only in-frame ones; the method was immunoSEQ multiplex PCR. Among 110,000 or so clones, about 85% were seen once, and the ten largest hold about 3%. This clone was observed a few times. Its cognate antigen is unknown. CDR3 length: 12 amino acids. Trimming cost V 3 bases and J 4 bases, with 6 bases left between them. Germline V CDR1 and CDR2: LNHDA, SQIVND (reference sequence). This TCR was recovered from an adult who received the AZD1222 COVID-19 vaccine. The J gene is TRBJ1-1, the V gene TRBV19; D is possibly TRBD1 (6 bases). This specimen was peripheral blood, taken 28 days after the second AZD1222 dose. As DNA, the CDR3 is TGTGCCAGTAGTATGGGGGCCACTGAAGCTTTCTTT. This gives the protein CASSMGATEAFF.